This TCR beta chain was obtained from a study of response to subunit inactivated influenza vaccine. CDR3 size: 15 residues. Trimming removed 6 bases from V and 1 base from J, with 15 bases in between. This clonotype was recorded a few times. One entry per CDR3 protein results from TCRdb running MiXCR on the RT-PCR reads. The sample has roughly 190,000 distinct CDR3 sequences; about an eighth are singletons. Separately, the same data were catalogued under a study of T cells expressing NK-cell markers. That paper states: Production of TCR beta cDNA relied on 5'RACE template switching with UMIs. Seven donors tested HCMV-seropositive and one tested seronegative among the eight sequenced.

The source material was CD8+ T cells sorted from PBMCs, sampled about 13 days after vaccination. The J gene is TRBJ1-1, the V gene TRBV12-3 or TRBV12-4; D perhaps matches TRBD1 (5 bases). The sequence was collected from a middle-aged man who received an inactivated influenza vaccine. Written as DNA, the CDR3 is TGTGCCAGCAGCCCGGGACTCGGGCCGAACACTGAAGCTTTCTTT. As protein: CASSPGLGPNTEAFF.